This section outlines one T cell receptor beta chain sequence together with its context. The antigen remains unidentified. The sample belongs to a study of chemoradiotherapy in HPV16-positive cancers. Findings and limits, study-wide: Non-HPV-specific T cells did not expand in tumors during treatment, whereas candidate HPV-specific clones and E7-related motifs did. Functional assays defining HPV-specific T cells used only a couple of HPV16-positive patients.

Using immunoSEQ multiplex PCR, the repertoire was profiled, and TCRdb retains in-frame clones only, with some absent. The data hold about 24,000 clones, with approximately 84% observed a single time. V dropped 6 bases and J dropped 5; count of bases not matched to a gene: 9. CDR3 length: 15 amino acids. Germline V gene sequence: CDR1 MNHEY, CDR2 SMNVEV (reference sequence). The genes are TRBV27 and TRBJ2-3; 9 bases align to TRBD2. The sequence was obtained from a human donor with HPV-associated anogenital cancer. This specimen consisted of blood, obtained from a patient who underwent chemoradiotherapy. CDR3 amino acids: CASSHSASGEDTQYF. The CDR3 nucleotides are TGTGCCAGCAGCCACTCTGCTAGCGGGGAAGATACGCAGTATTTT.